Described below is a single T cell receptor (beta chain) sequence and its context. Measured with immunoSEQ multiplex PCR; TCRdb has only the in-frame clones, and not every one. The table includes around 200,000 clones, around 75% detected once. This entry comes from a study of blood T cell repertoires in COVID-19. Germline V gives CDR1 ENHRY, CDR2 SYGVKD. The CDR3 is 16 residues long. V dropped 6 bases and J dropped 4; count of bases not matched to a gene: 11. Specimen: peripheral blood. The sequence came from a woman aged 40 to 50 with COVID-19, enrolled during active disease. The V and J genes are TRBV10-3 and TRBJ2-1; 8 positions match TRBD1. For the CDR3, the DNA is TGTGCCATCAGCCCCTCCGTGGGGACAGGATACAATGAGCAGTTCTTC. Translation gives CAISPSVGTGYNEQFF.